This T cell receptor (beta chain) was sequenced during a study of HIV-infected children after antiretroviral therapy interruption. Turning to the study itself: Children were on planned treatment interruption or continuous treatment.

A 3' RACE protocol on RNA, with unique molecular identifiers, produced the TCR library. MiXCR was run by TCRdb on the 3' RACE reads, yielding one entry per CDR3 protein. The sample has approximately 96,000 distinct CDR3 sequences, around 6.9% seen once; the top ten hold around 1.1%. The sample holds a few counts of this clonotype. Germline CDR1 is MDHEN and CDR2 is SYDVKM. The CDR3 has 11 residues. Trimming took off 5 bases at V and 10 bases at J, with 9 bases between the two ends. Treatment in this sample: PENTA 11 planned treatment interruption arm or continuous ART arm. Naive CD4+ CD45RA+ CD45RO- T cells were FACS-sorted from thawed PBMCs.

The receptor's source is a pool of human donors with HIV. The sample in question was CD45RA+ CD4+ T cells from PBMCs, pooled from several time points, obtained from a donor given antiretroviral therapy, either interrupted or continuous. Subset reported: naive CD4+ CD45RA+ CD45RO- T cells. V usage is TRBV28 and J usage is TRBJ2-1; a weak D match, TRBD2 (5 bases). In DNA, the CDR3 is TGTGCCAGCAGTCCGAGACTAGAGCAGTTCTTC. Translated: CASSPRLEQFF.